This entry concerns a single TCR beta chain. The antigen is undetermined. It was with 60 Vbeta and 13 Jbeta primers that the PCR ran. Sequenced by immunoSEQ multiplex PCR; TCRdb stores in-frame clones only, minus some. This sample carries approximately 180,000 clones, 77% of them seen once, and the ten largest clones take about 3.8%. The data were obtained in a study of cytomegalovirus exposure and HLA in healthy donors. Overall study: The Caucasian-associated ancestry cluster contained about 80% of the approximately 400 genotyped donors.

Germline-derived CDR1 and CDR2 are GTSNPN and SVGIG (reference sequence). This CDR3 comprises 17 residues. V gave up 0 bases and J gave up 2 bases, with 19 bases separating them. Findings of the study overall: With further analysis later on, most CMV-associated TCR beta chains appeared HLA-restricted. Altogether, some 160 TCR beta chains were recorded as cytomegalovirus-associated.

This receptor was identified in an older woman in good health and CMV-seropositive. Sequencing was carried out using PBMCs. This chain links TRBV30 with TRBJ1-1; D not resolved. As DNA, the CDR3 is TGTGCCTGGAGTGTACGTGTTTCGGGCCGGGGTAACACTGAAGCTTTCTTT. Residues: CAWSVRVSGRGNTEAFF.